This T cell receptor (beta chain) was retrieved from a study of cytomegalovirus exposure and HLA in healthy donors. Across the study: Among 150 million to 200 million T cells, an earlier analysis found roughly 110 million unique TCR beta sequences.

Germline CDR1 GTSNPN, CDR2 SVGIG (reference sequence). Trimming removed 0 bases from V and 4 bases from J, with 15 bases in between. CDR3 length equals 15 residues. Study outcomes and limitations: Several of the most significant clusters appeared, in a later analysis, to be linked to common viral pathogens. As immune exposure information, only CMV serostatus was available.

Details on this clone: Its matching antigen is unknown.

The PCR had 60 Vbeta and 13 Jbeta primers. The table came from immunoSEQ multiplex PCR; TCRdb's copy has only in-frame clones and leaves some out. The sample includes approximately 52,000 clones. The sequenced sample consisted of PBMCs. The receptor was derived from a man aged 50-60 years in good health and CMV-seropositive. This chain joins TRBV30 and TRBJ2-5, with D tentatively TRBD2 (7 bases). CDR3 protein: CAWSVRGGAGETQYF. In DNA, the CDR3 is TGTGCCTGGAGTGTACGTGGGGGGGCGGGAGAGACCCAGTACTTC.